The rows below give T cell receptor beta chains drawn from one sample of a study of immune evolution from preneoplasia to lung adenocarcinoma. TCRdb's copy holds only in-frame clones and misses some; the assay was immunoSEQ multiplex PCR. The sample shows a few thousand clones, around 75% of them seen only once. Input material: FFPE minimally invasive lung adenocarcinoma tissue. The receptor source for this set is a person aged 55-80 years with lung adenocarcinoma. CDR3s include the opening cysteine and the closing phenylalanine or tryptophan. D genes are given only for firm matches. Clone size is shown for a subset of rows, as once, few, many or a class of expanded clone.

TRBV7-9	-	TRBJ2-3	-	TGTGCCAGCAGCCCCTCTGGCACGGATACGCAGTATTTT	CASSPSGTDTQYF
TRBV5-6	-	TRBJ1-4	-	TGTGCCAGCAGCTTGGGAGTGAGGGGACTTAATGAAAAACTGTTTTTT	CASSLGVRGLNEKLFF
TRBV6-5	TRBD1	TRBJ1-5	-	TGTGCCAGCAGGCCAACAGGGGATGGACAGCCCCAGCATTTT	CASRPTGDGQPQHF
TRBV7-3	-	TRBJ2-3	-	TGTGCCAGCAGCAACAGTTACTCTAGCACAGATACGCAGTATTTT	CASSNSYSSTDTQYF
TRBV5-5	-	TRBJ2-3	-	TGTGCCAGCAGCTTGATACGAACAGATACGCAGTATTTT	CASSLIRTDTQYF
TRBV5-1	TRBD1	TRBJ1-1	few	TGCGCCAGCAGCTTAACCGGGACAGGGGGCTTCCAAACTGAAGCTTTCTTT	CASSLTGTGGFQTEAFF
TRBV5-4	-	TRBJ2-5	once	TGTGCCACCGGGGGTGGTTGGGAGACCCAGTACTTC	CATGGGWETQYF
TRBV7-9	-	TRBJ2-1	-	TGTGCCAGCAGCTTATTGGCAGGCAATGAGCAGTTCTTC	CASSLLAGNEQFF
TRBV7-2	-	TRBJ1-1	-	TGTGCCAGCAGTCGAGGGGTGCGCGCTGAAGCTTTCTTT	CASSRGVRAEAFF
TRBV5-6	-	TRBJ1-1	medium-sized	TGTGCCAGCAGTACCGGGACATGGGAAACTGAAGCTTTCTTT	CASSTGTWETEAFF
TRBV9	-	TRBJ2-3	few	TGTGCCAGCAGCCCCCCAAGCGGTTCTAGCACAGATACGCAGTATTTT	CASSPPSGSSTDTQYF
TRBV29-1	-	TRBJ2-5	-	TGCAGCGTTGAAGGAGGGGCAGGGGGGGAGAAGACCCAGTACTTC	CSVEGGAGGEKTQYF
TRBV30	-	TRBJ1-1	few	TGTGCCTGGAGTGTACAGGGCTCGTCTTTCGAAGCTTTCTTT	CAWSVQGSSFEAFF
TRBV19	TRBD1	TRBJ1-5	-	TGTGCCAGTAGTATGCGAGGGGACAGGTATTTTAATCAGCCCCAGCATTTT	CASSMRGDRYFNQPQHF
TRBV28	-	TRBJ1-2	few	TGTGCCAGCAGTTTAGTAATGGGACAAGCGAAGGAGGACTATGGCTACACCTTC	CASSLVMGQAKEDYGYTF
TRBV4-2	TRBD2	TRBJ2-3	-	TGTGCCAGCAGCCAAGATGGGACTAGCGGGGCAGATACGCAGTATTTT	CASSQDGTSGADTQYF
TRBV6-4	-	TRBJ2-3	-	TGTGCCAGCAGCCTTGGGGAGACTAGCACAGATACGCAGTATTTT	CASSLGETSTDTQYF
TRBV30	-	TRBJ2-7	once	TGTGCCTGGAGTTGGAGCTCCTACGAGCAGTACTTC	CAWSWSSYEQYF
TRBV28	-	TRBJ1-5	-	TGTGCCAGCAGTTTATTCGGCAATCAGCCCCAGCATTTT	CASSLFGNQPQHF
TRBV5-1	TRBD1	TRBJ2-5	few	TGCGCCAGTAGCCCCACAGGGGAGGAGACCCAGTACTTC	CASSPTGEETQYF
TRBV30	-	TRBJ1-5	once	TGTGCCTGGAGTGTACGAACACCCGGGCATCAGCCCCAGCATTTT	CAWSVRTPGHQPQHF
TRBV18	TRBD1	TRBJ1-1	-	TGTGCCAGCTCACCTCTCGGACAGGGGGTTGGCACTGAAGCTTTCTTT	CASSPLGQGVGTEAFF
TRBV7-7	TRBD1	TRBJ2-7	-	TGTGCTAGCAGCTTAGAGACAGGGACCGAGCAGTACTTC	CASSLETGTEQYF
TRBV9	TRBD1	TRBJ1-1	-	TGTGCCAGCAGCTCGGGACAGCCAAACACTGAAGCTTTCTTT	CASSSGQPNTEAFF
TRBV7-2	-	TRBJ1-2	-	TGTGCCAGCAGCTTAGAGGTCAGGGCAAACTATGGCTACACCTTC	CASSLEVRANYGYTF
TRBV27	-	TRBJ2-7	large	TGTGCCAGCAGGCCCGTCGGGGCGGGTTTGGGGGAGCAGTACTTC	CASRPVGAGLGEQYF
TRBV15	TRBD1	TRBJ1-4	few	TGTGCCACCAGCTCGACAGGGCCCAATGAAAAACTGTTTTTT	CATSSTGPNEKLFF
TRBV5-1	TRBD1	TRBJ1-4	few	TGCGCCAGCAGCTTAAGACAGGGAAGGGATGAAAAACTGTTTTTT	CASSLRQGRDEKLFF
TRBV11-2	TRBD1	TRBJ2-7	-	TGTGCCAGCAGCACAGGACAGGGGGCAAACTACGAGCAGTACTTC	CASSTGQGANYEQYF
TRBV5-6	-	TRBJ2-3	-	TGTGCCAGCAGACTTGGTGGCTTGATATCGGATACGCAGTATTTT	CASRLGGLISDTQYF
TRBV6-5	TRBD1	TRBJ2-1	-	TGTGCCAGCAGTTACTGGGACAGCAATGAGCAGTTCTTC	CASSYWDSNEQFF
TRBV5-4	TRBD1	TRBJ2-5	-	TGTGCCAGCAGCCGCCGGGACAGCCAAGAGACCCAGTACTTC	CASSRRDSQETQYF
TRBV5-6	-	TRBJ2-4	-	TGTGCCAGCAGCTTGGGGGCAGCCAAAAACATTCAGTACTTC	CASSLGAAKNIQYF
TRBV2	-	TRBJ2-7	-	TGTGCCAGCAGTGAACAAGAGGGCCCCCTCTACGAGCAGTACTTC	CASSEQEGPLYEQYF
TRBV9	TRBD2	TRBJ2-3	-	TGTGCCGCGGCGGATTCAAGCGGGGGGGCTACAGATACGCAGTATTTT	CAAADSSGGATDTQYF
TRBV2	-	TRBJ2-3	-	TGTGCCAGCATTGAGGCCTTTATCACAGATACGCAGTATTTT	CASIEAFITDTQYF
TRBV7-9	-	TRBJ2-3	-	TGTGCCAGCAGGGGACGAGACAGGGAGGGTACAGATACGCAGTATTTT	CASRGRDREGTDTQYF
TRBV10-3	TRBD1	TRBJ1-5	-	TGTGCCATCAGTCGAGAGGGGACAGGGGATCAGCCCCAGCATTTT	CAISREGTGDQPQHF
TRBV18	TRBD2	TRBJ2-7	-	TGTGCCAGCTCACCACCTTTGGGACTAGCGGCGTCCTACGAGCAGTACTTC	CASSPPLGLAASYEQYF
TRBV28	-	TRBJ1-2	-	TGTGCCAGCAGTGATCCAGACAGTGGCTACACCTTC	CASSDPDSGYTF
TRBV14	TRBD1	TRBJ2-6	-	TGTGCCAGCAGCCGGTTCGGGACAGCTGGGGCCAACGTCCTGACTTTC	CASSRFGTAGANVLTF
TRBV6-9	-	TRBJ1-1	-	TGTGCCAGCAGGAGATACACTGAAGCTTTCTTT	CASRRYTEAFF
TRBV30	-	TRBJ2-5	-	TGTGCCTGGAGTAGGGGGGGTCGGGAGACCCAGTACTTC	CAWSRGGRETQYF
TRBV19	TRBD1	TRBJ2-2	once	TGTGCCAGTCTCCCTCCGGGACAGGTTAACACCGGGGAGCTGTTTTTT	CASLPPGQVNTGELFF
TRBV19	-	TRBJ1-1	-	TGTGCCAGTAGTATAGGTTGGGGGGTCCCATACTCGCCTATGAACACTGAAGCTTTCTTT	CASSIGWGVPYSPMNTEAFF
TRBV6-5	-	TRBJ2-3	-	TGTGCCAGCCAGGGATCCGATAGTCCAGATACGCAGTATTTT	CASQGSDSPDTQYF
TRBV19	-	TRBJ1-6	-	TGTGCCAGTAGTATATCTCTGAAGTGGAATTCACCCCTCCACTTT	CASSISLKWNSPLHF
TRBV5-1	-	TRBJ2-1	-	TGCGCCAGCAGCTCCATGACAGGCGCCTACAATGAGCAGTTCTTC	CASSSMTGAYNEQFF
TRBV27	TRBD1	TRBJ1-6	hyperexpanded	TGTGCCAGTCGGGACAGCCCCTATAATTCACCCCTCCACTTT	CASRDSPYNSPLHF
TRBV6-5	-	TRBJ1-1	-	TGTGCCAGCAGTCGCAGCGGGACGTGGGGCACTGAAGCTTTCTTT	CASSRSGTWGTEAFF
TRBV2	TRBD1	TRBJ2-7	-	TGTGCCAGCAGAGCGGACAGGTTCTACGAGCAGTACTTC	CASRADRFYEQYF
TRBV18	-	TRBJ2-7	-	TGTGCCAGCTCACCCCCGAGCTCCTACGAGCAGTACTTC	CASSPPSSYEQYF
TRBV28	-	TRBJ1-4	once	TGTGCCAGCAGTTTCGATATCGTCTTAACGGGGGAAAAACTGTTTTTT	CASSFDIVLTGEKLFF
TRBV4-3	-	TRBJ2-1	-	TGCGCCAGCAGCCAAGAAGGGTGGAATGAGCAGTTCTTC	CASSQEGWNEQFF
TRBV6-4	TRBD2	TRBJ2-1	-	TGTGCCAGCAGCCTCGCGGGGGTCGTATCCTACAATGAGCAGTTCTTC	CASSLAGVVSYNEQFF
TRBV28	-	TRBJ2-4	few	TGTGCCAGCAGTCCCCGTCGGGGTCTAGCCAAAAACATTCAGTACTTC	CASSPRRGLAKNIQYF
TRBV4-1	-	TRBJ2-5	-	TGCGCCAGCAGCCAACAAGAGACCCAGTACTTC	CASSQQETQYF